These 21 T cell receptor beta chains originate from one sample sequenced in a study of cytomegalovirus exposure and HLA in healthy donors. With 60 Vbeta and 13 Jbeta primers, the PCR was carried out. The assay was immunoSEQ multiplex PCR, and TCRdb's table has in-frame clones only and misses some. The sample has 150,000 to 200,000 clones; around 81% are singletons. Material for sequencing was PBMCs. These receptors were taken from a young man in good health and CMV-seronegative.

This chain links TRBV11-2 with TRBJ2-3; D gene ambiguous. The germline V gene has CDR1 SGHAT and CDR2 FQNNGV. V dropped 1 base and J dropped 3 bases, with 5 bases sitting between them. CDR3 length: 13 residues. The CDR3 region is CASSLGLTDTQYF. The CDR3 coding sequence is TGTGCCAGCAGCTTAGGTCTAACAGATACGCAGTATTTT.

This clone was picked up one time. The V call is TRBV29-1, the J call TRBJ2-3, with 9 nucleotides matching TRBD2. This CDR3 spans 17 amino acids. Germline assignment: CDR1 SQVTM and CDR2 ANQGSEA. The V and J ends lost 3 bases and 4 bases, in that order; junction bases with no gene match: 14. The CDR3 sequence is CSVETVGVAGVPDTQYF. CDR3 bases: TGCAGCGTTGAGACCGTCGGGGTAGCGGGGGTGCCAGATACGCAGTATTTT.

This sequence joins TRBV4-3 and TRBJ2-7, with TRBD1 matching 9 bases. The J segment lost 3 bases and the V segment lost 1 base, leaving 7 bases of the junction unmatched. The CDR3 contains 16 residues. Germline V gene data show CDR1 as LGHNA and CDR2 as YSLEER. Written as DNA, the CDR3 is TGCGCCAGCAGCCAAGGGAATAGACAGGGGGGCTACGAGCAGTACTTC. Protein product: CASSQGNRQGGYEQYF.

The CDR3 loop is CASSFHRGKDEQYF. CDR3 DNA sequence: TGTGCCAGCAGTTTCCACAGGGGGAAGGACGAGCAGTACTTC. The V and J genes are TRBV28 and TRBJ2-7; 8 bases line up with TRBD1. The ends lost 3 bases at V and 5 bases at J; junction bases unmatched: 6. CDR1 MDHEN and CDR2 SYDVKM come from the germline V gene. The length of the CDR3 is 14 residues. Variable domain in full (rest from reference TRBV28 and TRBJ2-7): DVKVTQSSRYLVKRTGEKVFLECVQDMDHENMFWYRQDPGLGLRLIYFSYDVKMKEKGDIPEGYSVSREKKERFSLILESASTNQTSMYLCASSFHRGKDEQYFGPGTRLTVT.

The chain links TRBV14 to TRBJ1-4, with D hard to call. Germline V gene data show CDR1 as SGHDN and CDR2 as FVKESK. This CDR3 contains 15 residues. V dropped 1 base and J dropped 7 bases, with 13 bases sitting between them. CDR3 sequence (DNA): TGTGCCAGCAGCCAAGCTACCCAGCGGGGTGAAAAACTGTTTTTT. Its protein product is CASSQATQRGEKLFF.

CDR3 sequence: CASKLRDRKANYGYTF. DNA for the CDR3: TGTGCCAGCAAGCTCCGGGACAGGAAAGCTAACTATGGCTACACCTTC. The J gene is TRBJ1-2, the V gene TRBV21-1; the table's D call of TRBD1 was not tested on the DNA. TRBV21-1 is reported as a pseudogene. CDR3 length: 16 residues.

This chain uses TRBV7-9 with TRBJ1-1, with D perhaps TRBD1 (5 bases). The V end lost 5 bases, the J end lost 4 bases, and 20 bases lay between the germline ends. Germline lookup yields CDR1 SEHNR and CDR2 FQNEAQ (reference sequence). CDR3 length: 16 residues. CDR3 sequence: CASSPNSFGGVTEAFF. The CDR3 DNA reads as TGTGCCAGCAGCCCGAATTCCTTTGGGGGGGTCACTGAAGCTTTCTTT.

This clone occurred a few times. This chain's CDR3 is CASSIPDTNTEAFF. The CDR3 DNA reads as TGTGCCAGTAGTATACCCGACACCAACACTGAAGCTTTCTTT. This sequence joins TRBV19 and TRBJ1-1; D unclear. There are 14 residues in the CDR3. The germline V gene has CDR1 LNHDA and CDR2 SQIVND (reference sequence). V lost 2 bases to trimming and J lost 2 bases, with 9 bases between them. Drawing the rest from reference TRBV19 and TRBJ1-1, the complete variable domain is DGGITQSPKYLFRKEGQNVTLSCEQNLNHDAMYWYRQDPGQGLRLIYYSQIVNDFQKGDIAEGYSVSREKKESFPLTVTSAQKNPTAFYLCASSIPDTNTEAFFGQGTRLTVV.

J is TRBJ1-3 and V is TRBV7-9, with D hard to call. V was clipped by 3 bases and J by 0 bases, with 6 bases between them. The CDR3 spans 14 residues. Germline lookup yields CDR1 SEHNR and CDR2 FQNEAQ (reference sequence). The CDR3 loop is CASSFEFSGNTIYF. As DNA, the CDR3 is TGTGCCAGCAGCTTCGAGTTCTCTGGAAACACCATATATTTT.

The rearrangement joins TRBV11-2 to TRBJ2-1; 12 bases match TRBD2. Germline CDR1 SGHAT, CDR2 FQNNGV. The trim removed 5 bases at V and 8 bases at J, leaving 10 bases unmatched. The CDR3 loop spans 16 amino acids. The CDR3: CASSTQTSGRGDEQFF. CDR3 sequence (DNA): TGTGCCAGCAGCACCCAGACTAGCGGGAGAGGAGATGAGCAGTTCTTC. Full variable domain (missing parts from reference TRBV11-2 and TRBJ2-1): EAGVAQSPRYKIIEKRQSVAFWCNPISGHATLYWYQQILGQGPKLLIQFQNNGVVDDSQLPKDRFSAERLKGVDSTLKIQPAKLEDSAVYLCASSTQTSGRGDEQFFGPGTRLTVL.

The chain couples TRBV27 to TRBJ2-6; 14 bases match TRBD2. The CDR3 is 18 residues long. The trim removed 5 bases at V and 4 bases at J, leaving 7 bases unmatched. Germline lookup yields CDR1 MNHEY and CDR2 SMNVEV (reference sequence). CDR3 nucleotides: TGTGCCAGCAGTCAGGGACTAGCGGGAGAAGGAGGGGCCAACGTCCTGACTTTC. Amino acid sequence: CASSQGLAGEGGANVLTF.

CDR3 DNA: TGTGCCAGCAGTGAGACTAGCGGGAGGTACTACGAGCAGTACTTC. Encoded protein: CASSETSGRYYEQYF. The V and J genes are TRBV6-1 and TRBJ2-7; 13 bases map to TRBD2. Per the germline V gene, CDR1 is MNHNS and CDR2 is SASEGT. Losses at the gene ends were 3 bases for V and 3 bases for J; bases not matched to a gene: 2. The length of the CDR3 is 15 residues.

The chain employs TRBV7-8 and TRBJ1-5; the match to TRBD1 covers 8 bases. Per germline, CDR1 SGHVS and CDR2 FQNEAQ. CDR3 length equals 17 residues. The V and J ends lost 6 bases and 2 bases, in that order; junction bases with no gene match: 12. The CDR3 coding sequence is TGTGCCAGCAGGCTACTAGCCGGGACAGGCGGCAATCAGCCCCAGCATTTT. The encoded protein is CASRLLAGTGGNQPQHF. Based on the CDR3 plus reference TRBV7-8 and TRBJ1-5, the full variable domain is GAGVSQSPRYKVAKRGQDVALRCDPISGHVSLFWYQQALGQGPEFLTYFQNEAQLDKSGLPSDRFFAERPEGSVSTLKIQRTQQEDSAVYLCASRLLAGTGGNQPQHFGDGTRLSIL.

The CDR3 is CASSAVRSAENIQYF. The DNA of the CDR3 is TGTGCCAGCAGCGCGGTACGTTCGGCGGAAAACATTCAGTACTTC. This rearrangement joins TRBV7-9 to TRBJ2-4; D remains unclear. Germline CDR1 SEHNR, CDR2 FQNEAQ (reference sequence). The CDR3 is 15 residues long. The V end was cut by 5 bases, the J end by 5 bases, with 16 bases between.

This clone was found once. An end of the junction does not agree with germline; a read error may underlie this. V gene TRBV7-7 combines with J gene TRBJ2-5, with 7 bases identical to TRBD1. This CDR3 has 14 residues. Germline V CDR1 and CDR2: SSHAT, FNYEAQ (reference sequence). The CDR3, as DNA: TGTGCTAGCAGCTTAGAGGGGGCTTATGAGACCCAGTACTTC. This encodes CASSLEGAYETQYF. The entire variable domain, with the rest obtained from reference TRBV7-7 and TRBJ2-5, is as follows: GAGVSQSPRYKVTKRGQDVTLRCDPISSHATLYWYQQALGQGPEFLTYFNYEAQPDKSGLPSDRFSAERPEGSISTLTIQRTEQRDSAMYRCASSLEGAYETQYFGPGTRLLVL.

This sequence joins TRBV28 and TRBJ1-2; 7 nucleotides line up with TRBD1. The trim removed 4 bases at V and 4 bases at J, leaving 12 bases unmatched. The CDR3 spans 16 residues. Germline CDR1 and CDR2: MDHEN and SYDVKM. The CDR3 DNA sequence: TGTGCCAGCAGTTCCGGGACAGAAGACTCGATCTATGGCTACACCTTC. This sequence encodes CASSSGTEDSIYGYTF.

The chain is built from TRBV9 and TRBJ2-4; tentative D call: TRBD1 (5 bases). The germline V and J ends were trimmed by 0 bases and 2 bases, with 6 bases remaining between them. This CDR3 has 14 amino acids. CDR1 SGDLS and CDR2 YYNGEE come from the germline V gene. CDR3 sequence (DNA): TGTGCCAGCAGCGTAGGGGGCTCCAAAAACATTCAGTACTTC. Translating it yields CASSVGGSKNIQYF.

The V and J genes are TRBV12-5 and TRBJ1-1, with 8 bases fitting TRBD1. Germline V gene lookup returns CDR1 LGHNT and CDR2 FRNRAP. V shed 0 bases and J 5 bases; nucleotides not matched to a gene: 5. This CDR3 has 15 residues. The CDR3, as DNA: TGTGCTAGTGGTTTGGTACAGGGGGAACAGACTGAAGCTTTCTTT. This translates into CASGLVQGEQTEAFF.

The CDR3 protein is CASSQDPRRRYNEQFF. In DNA, the CDR3 is TGCGCCAGCAGCCAAGATCCAAGGAGGAGGTACAATGAGCAGTTCTTC. V is TRBV4-1 and J is TRBJ2-1; maybe TRBD2 (5 bases). V was pared by 0 bases and J by 4 bases, with 13 bases between. Per germline, CDR1 MGHRA and CDR2 YSYEKL. The CDR3 length is 16 residues.

J is TRBJ1-5 and V is TRBV19; no clear D gene. The CDR3 runs to 16 residues. CDR1 LNHDA and CDR2 SQIVND come from the germline V gene (reference sequence). V lost 6 bases to trimming and J lost 8 bases, with 23 bases between them. The CDR3 spells CASSYRFSQKSEPQHF. DNA for the CDR3: TGTGCCAGTAGCTATAGATTCTCACAGAAGAGTGAGCCCCAGCATTTT.

The chain carries TRBV27 and TRBJ2-1; TRBD1 agrees at 7 bases. Germline V lookup: CDR1 MNHEY, CDR2 SMNVEV (reference sequence). V trimming: 8 bases; J trimming: 4 bases; junction bases outside the gene matches: 11. The CDR3 is 15 amino acids. The CDR3 spells CASGTRDSSYNEQFF. The DNA for the CDR3 is TGTGCCAGCGGCACCCGGGACAGCTCGTACAATGAGCAGTTCTTC.